The next 5 T cell receptor beta chains were all read from a single sample in a study of response to subunit inactivated influenza vaccine. TCRdb used MiXCR to reprocess the RT-PCR reads, holding one entry per CDR3 protein. The table lists some 200,000 distinct CDR3 sequences, less than 15% of them singletons. These sequences were also reported in another study, on T cells expressing NK-cell markers. That paper states: A 5'RACE template switching approach incorporating UMIs was used to make TCR beta cDNA.

Sequencing was performed on CD8+ T cells sorted from PBMCs, taken roughly 13 days after vaccination. These receptors came from a man in his forties or fifties who received an inactivated influenza vaccine.

DNA of the CDR3: TGCAGCGGGACTGAAGGCGGGGAGCTGTTTTTT. This encodes CSGTEGGELFF. The J gene is TRBJ2-2, the V gene TRBV29-1; a weak D match, TRBD2 (5 bases). CDR3 length: 11 amino acids. Per the germline V gene, CDR1 is SQVTM and CDR2 is ANQGSEA. Trimming pared 7 bases from V and 7 bases from J, leaving 10 bases between.

Only a few counts were recorded for this clonotype. The chain recombines TRBV2 with TRBJ2-3; 9 bases align to TRBD2. CDR3 length equals 14 residues. J gave up 1 base and V 8 bases, and 4 bases lay outside the gene matches. Looked up from germline, CDR1 is SNHLY and CDR2 is FYNNEI. The CDR3 bases are TGTGCCAGCCTAGCGGGGACTCGCACAGATACGCAGTATTTT. The encoded protein is CASLAGTRTDTQYF.

This clonotype has a handful of counts. The chain links TRBV12-3 or TRBV12-4 to TRBJ1-2; tentative D call: TRBD1 (6 bases). V lost 5 bases, J lost 3 bases, and 13 bases lay in between. The CDR3 length is 14 residues. Written as DNA, the CDR3 is TGTGCCAGCAGTACGGCCGAGGGGGACTATGGCTACACCTTC. It specifies CASSTAEGDYGYTF.

This chain joins TRBV29-1 and TRBJ2-7, with a weak D call TRBD1 (5 bases). V lost 7 bases and J lost 1, with 17 bases in between. Looked up from germline, CDR1 is SQVTM and CDR2 is ANQGSEA. The CDR3 is made up of 14 amino acids. The CDR3 nucleotides read TGCAGCGCAGCCCTAACACAGGAGTCCTACGAGCAGTACTTC. Translated: CSAALTQESYEQYF.

Many counts were recorded for this clonotype. The DNA is left out, because the CDR3 cannot be placed on it with certainty; the CDR3 is given as TCRdb lists it. The genes are TRBV6-5 and TRBJ1-1; the DNA was not used to check the table's D call, TRBD1. Germline assignment: CDR1 MNHEY and CDR2 SVGAGI. The CDR3 length equals 15 residues, ends included. The CDR3 spells CASSSSGQVNTEAFF.